This section outlines one T cell receptor beta chain sequence together with its context. The record originates from a study of T cell changes during pregnancy in multiple sclerosis. Method: immunoSEQ multiplex PCR; TCRdb's copy keeps in-frame clones and lacks some. Of tens of thousands of clones listed, around 90% are singletons. The CDR3 length is 16 residues. Trimming cost V 3 bases and J 2 bases; bases outside gene matches: 6. In germline, CDR1 is SGHDN, CDR2 FVKESK. This clonotype was sampled from a female donor in good health, enrolled as a control in a pregnancy study. J is TRBJ2-1 and V is TRBV14; 8 bases are shared with TRBD2. Sequences were derived from CD8+ T cells from peripheral blood mononuclear cells, sampled after pregnancy. The CDR3 DNA reads TGTGCCAGCAGCCAGGGCGGGGGGCTACCCTACAATGAGCAGTTCTTC. Amino acids: CASSQGGGLPYNEQFF.